This T cell receptor (beta chain) was identified during a study of control samples from healthy donors and cancer patients. The CDR3 consists of 15 residues. The germline V gene encodes CDR1 SQVTM and CDR2 ANQGSEA. The junction had 13 bases not matched to a gene; V was cut back by 4 bases and J by 6 bases. Some clones are missing from TCRdb's copy, which holds only in-frame ones; the method was immunoSEQ multiplex PCR. The sample holds 100,000 to 150,000 clones, 85% to 95% seen once. The gene calls are TRBV29-1 and TRBJ1-2, with TRBD1 identical over 8 bases. The sample taken for sequencing was PBMCs. The clonotype was recovered from a man older than 75 with head and neck cancer. The CDR3 DNA follows: TGCAGCGTTGCATTGAGCACAGGGGGAGAAGATGGCTACACCTTC. As protein: CSVALSTGGEDGYTF.